This T cell receptor beta chain comes out of a study of blood T cell repertoires in COVID-19 (TCRdb year 2020). With regard to the full study: The collaborator samples originated in the United States, Italy and Spain and spanned the acute and convalescent phases of COVID-19. The prospective study material was composed of cDNA or gDNA derived from T cells, B-cell-depleted T cells, or PBMCs. Deeply sampled blood TCRbeta repertoires from subjects exposed to, actively infected with, or recovered from COVID-19 were included in the dataset. The repertoires were made available in a free public database intended to serve as a resource for research on the immune response to SARS-CoV-2. Samples came from the ongoing ImmuneRACE study (first 160 participants) plus 1,254 subjects from 6 global collaborators. The sample metadata nearly always contained a de-identified subject ID, COVID-19 status, age in years and sex. Where HLA class I and class II types were available, the types were taken from metadata supplied by the sample provider, not from assay-based typing. Overall study results and their limits: The quantity of clinical and demographic metadata differed by source and by participant and was supplied without curation.

In the prospective study, participants were about 18 to 95 years old, resided in about two dozen geographic areas of the United States, and were enrolled through a virtual design. Cohort assignment in the prospective study relied on participant-reported clinical history from a screening survey and a study questionnaire. Recovered participants in ImmuneRACE Cohort 3 were defined by two consecutive negative NP/OP PCR tests, clearance by a healthcare professional, or resolution of symptoms. Each participant in the prospective study had whole blood, serum and a nasopharyngeal or oropharyngeal swab collected by mobile phlebotomists. Additional blood draws and questionnaires over an approximately two-month period could optionally be provided by prospective study participants. Prospective study blood samples were shipped either frozen or at room temperature before DNA extraction. Counted from cysteine to phenylalanine, this CDR3 has 16 amino acids. The retained sequence is limited to the CDR3, 48 bases, with the frame set at the first base. From a lookup of the germline V gene, CDR1 and CDR2 are MGHRA and YSYEKL. The junction shows trimming of 2 bases on V and 7 bases on J, plus 20 bases between the germline ends.

Comment on this clone: The antigen it recognizes is unknown. There are no base qualities to consult, and no much larger clone falls within one base.

TCRbeta CDR3 regions were amplified from genomic DNA using the immunoSEQ Assay, a bias-controlled multiplex PCR. The original methods were these. Within the assay, amplification of reference gene primers was used to estimate how many nucleated cells each sample contained. To quantify the absolute abundance of each unique TCRbeta CDR3 rearrangement, sequence reads were collapsed and filtered. Productive Simpson clonality was computed per sample as the square root of Simpson's diversity index over productive rearrangements. Not all clones reach the TCRdb copy of this immuneACCESS table, which keeps in-frame sequences only. Checked studies attribute under half of the gap to unresolved V genes and leave the rest unexplained. For V, J and clone size, that table is used; D and trimming come from the DNA. This sample has 300,000 or so clones in its table, and 70% to 90% of those were observed once. The ten biggest clones cover 4.5% to 7% of the sample.

This chain is built from TRBV4-1 and TRBJ1-2; a confident D gene designation cannot be given. The specimen sequenced was PBMCs or T cells enriched from blood (not recorded which). This receptor was obtained from a woman aged 25 to 45 who had recovered from COVID-19. The CDR3 protein: CASSQIGGPGVRGYTF. The nucleotides read TGCGCCAGCAGCCAAATAGGAGGGCCCGGGGTGCGTGGCTACACCTTC.